The entry below describes one T cell receptor beta chain. This record comes from a study of blood T cell repertoires in COVID-19. The V gene's germline CDR1 is SGHDT and CDR2 YYEEEE. The CDR3 covers 16 residues. Trimming pared 2 bases from V and 1 base from J, leaving 16 bases between. Produced via immunoSEQ multiplex PCR; TCRdb's table is partial and in-frame only. Found here are 360,000 or so clones, about four fifths of them singletons; the top ten hold approximately 5%. The V and J genes are TRBV5-6 and TRBJ2-7; D may be TRBD1 (6 bases). Sequenced input: PBMCs or T cells enriched from blood (not recorded which). This receptor was obtained from a woman aged 50 to 65 who had recovered from COVID-19. CDR3 sequence (DNA): TGTGCCAGCAGCTTACTTCCAGGGGCTCGGTCCTACGAGCAGTACTTC. Protein product: CASSLLPGARSYEQYF.